This T cell receptor (beta chain) was found in a study of cytomegalovirus exposure and HLA in healthy donors. Turning to this clone: Its antigen is unknown.

The PCR employed 60 Vbeta primers together with 13 Jbeta primers. Sequencing was performed with immunoSEQ multiplex PCR; in TCRdb, only in-frame clones are kept and a portion is missing. The sample holds around 120,000 clones, approximately 70% seen once. Whole-study findings and limits: Diagnosis of cytomegalovirus status made by the classifier reportedly showed high specificity and sensitivity. Roughly uniform depth of sequencing across donors was assumed in presence/absence analyses.

J was trimmed by 7 bases and V by 1 base; bases with no gene match: 4. Germline values: CDR1 SQVTM, CDR2 ANQGSEA. The CDR3 consists of 13 residues. The chain joins TRBV29-1 to TRBJ1-5; TRBD1 matches at 7 bases. The sequence came from a woman aged 60-70 years in good health and CMV-seropositive. The source material was PBMCs. The CDR3 nucleotides are TGCAGCGTTGAAGGAGGGGGCGGACAGCCCCAGCATTTT. As protein: CSVEGGGGQPQHF. Full variable domain (rest looked up from reference TRBV29-1 and TRBJ1-5): SAVISQKPSRDICQRGTSLTIQCQVDSQVTMMFWYRQQPGQSLTLIATANQGSEATYESGFVIDKFPISRPNLTFSTLTVSNMSPEDSSIYLCSVEGGGGQPQHFGDGTRLSIL.